The rows below give T cell receptor beta chains drawn from one sample of a study of monozygotic twins with inflammatory bowel disease. After re-calling the 5' RACE reads, TCRdb lists one entry per CDR3 protein, DNA absent. This sample's table has about 380,000 distinct CDR3 sequences. Sequenced input: blood. The receptors stem from a human donor with ulcerative colitis or Crohn's disease, or a healthy co-twin of an affected twin (not recorded which). CDR3s include the opening cysteine and the closing phenylalanine or tryptophan. Fields, in order: J gene, V gene, CDR3 protein.

j_call: TRBJ2-2
v_call: TRBV14
cdr3_aa: CASSLGVPGELFF

j_call: TRBJ2-1
v_call: TRBV29-1
cdr3_aa: CSVGLAGAYNEQFF

j_call: TRBJ1-1
v_call: TRBV4-3
cdr3_aa: CASSQWQVGYEAFF

j_call: TRBJ2-7
v_call: TRBV5-1
cdr3_aa: CASSPYPGTDEQYF

j_call: TRBJ1-4
v_call: TRBV7-8
cdr3_aa: CASSPQGQINEKLFF

j_call: TRBJ1-5
v_call: TRBV19
cdr3_aa: CASSIDYRDNSNQPQHF

j_call: TRBJ2-1
v_call: TRBV27
cdr3_aa: CASSSLSRVYNEQFF

j_call: TRBJ2-1
v_call: TRBV2
cdr3_aa: CASNLPFGEIDEQFF

j_call: TRBJ1-2
v_call: TRBV7-3
cdr3_aa: CASSPQGSYGYTF

j_call: TRBJ2-7
v_call: TRBV19
cdr3_aa: CASSFRDRGPYEQYF

j_call: TRBJ2-7
v_call: TRBV27
cdr3_aa: CASSFNNYEQYF

j_call: TRBJ2-1
v_call: TRBV29-1
cdr3_aa: CSVGTGNNEQFF

j_call: TRBJ2-7
v_call: TRBV27
cdr3_aa: CASSLWGAGEQYF

j_call: TRBJ2-1
v_call: TRBV4-3
cdr3_aa: CASSRNGGPYNEQFF

j_call: TRBJ2-1
v_call: TRBV4-3
cdr3_aa: CASSQGVGVSSYNEQFF

j_call: TRBJ2-7
v_call: TRBV6-2/TRBV6-3
cdr3_aa: CASSYLVEQYF

j_call: TRBJ2-5
v_call: TRBV4-2
cdr3_aa: CASSQGGLAGKTQYF

j_call: TRBJ2-1
v_call: TRBV19
cdr3_aa: CASRSGGGHYNEQFF

j_call: TRBJ2-1
v_call: TRBV4-2
cdr3_aa: CASSQEYSGLAGIYNEQFF

j_call: TRBJ2-7
v_call: TRBV12-3/TRBV12-4
cdr3_aa: CASSPDRGREQYF

j_call: TRBJ1-6
v_call: TRBV18
cdr3_aa: CASSPQVRENSPLHF

j_call: TRBJ2-3
v_call: TRBV7-2
cdr3_aa: CASSPWTGAPATQYF

j_call: TRBJ2-1
v_call: TRBV29-1
cdr3_aa: CSVSDQRGMSYNEQFF

j_call: TRBJ2-3
v_call: TRBV24-1
cdr3_aa: CATSYDTDTQYF

j_call: TRBJ1-5
v_call: TRBV12-5
cdr3_aa: CASGGSGNQPQHF

j_call: TRBJ2-1
v_call: TRBV9
cdr3_aa: CASSVTGQGSYNEQFF

j_call: TRBJ2-7
v_call: TRBV7-9
cdr3_aa: CASTPGTDFFEQYF

j_call: TRBJ2-1
v_call: TRBV1
cdr3_aa: CTSSQGLSEQFF

j_call: TRBJ2-5
v_call: TRBV12-3/TRBV12-4
cdr3_aa: CATGGGTETQYF

j_call: TRBJ2-7
v_call: TRBV4-2
cdr3_aa: CASSQEVRGLAARLRYEQYF

j_call: TRBJ2-2
v_call: TRBV28
cdr3_aa: CASSYRDPLVGELFF

j_call: TRBJ1-4
v_call: TRBV6-5
cdr3_aa: CASSYSSRVEKLFF

j_call: TRBJ2-7
v_call: TRBV7-9
cdr3_aa: CASSSDVGIEQYF

j_call: TRBJ1-5
v_call: TRBV12-3/TRBV12-4
cdr3_aa: CASSVDRGIYSNQPQHF

j_call: TRBJ1-5
v_call: TRBV4-3
cdr3_aa: CASSQVITGGRQPQHF

j_call: TRBJ2-1
v_call: TRBV20-1
cdr3_aa: CSALAKGHSYNEQFF

j_call: TRBJ1-2
v_call: TRBV25-1
cdr3_aa: CASSEMGTHGYTF

j_call: TRBJ2-4
v_call: TRBV5-1
cdr3_aa: CASSLERVEFDIQYF

j_call: TRBJ2-4
v_call: TRBV4-2
cdr3_aa: CASSQDGGRRDIQYF

j_call: TRBJ1-6
v_call: TRBV4-3
cdr3_aa: CASSQEYGLRSPLHF

j_call: TRBJ2-3
v_call: TRBV4-1
cdr3_aa: CASSQEGTDTQYF

j_call: TRBJ1-1
v_call: TRBV7-9
cdr3_aa: CASNTNPDRGRVTEAFF

j_call: TRBJ2-5
v_call: TRBV7-3
cdr3_aa: CASSLTGQQETQYF

j_call: TRBJ1-3
v_call: TRBV4-1
cdr3_aa: CASSQGRNTIYF

j_call: TRBJ2-1
v_call: TRBV6-2/TRBV6-3
cdr3_aa: CASSSGYHLSNNEQFF

j_call: TRBJ2-1
v_call: TRBV5-1
cdr3_aa: CASSQGQHNEQFF

j_call: TRBJ1-5
v_call: TRBV30
cdr3_aa: CAWSARGTQPQHF

j_call: TRBJ2-6
v_call: TRBV18
cdr3_aa: CASSPGKNSPSGANVLTF

j_call: TRBJ2-7
v_call: TRBV6-1
cdr3_aa: CASTRQGAQPEQYF

j_call: TRBJ2-5
v_call: TRBV5-6
cdr3_aa: CASSLGSGLRETQYF